The TCR beta chain described here comes from a study of post-analysis software for immune sequencing data. The overall study: In terms of disease course, relapsing-remitting, secondary progressive and progressive-relapsing multiple sclerosis were included.

Findings and limits, study-wide: Co-batched samples clustered tightly together by F measure. Controls had significantly higher normalized Chao1 diversity than multiple sclerosis patients. Patients carried roughly 5 TRBV segments more frequently than controls did, and TRBV5-6, TRBV5-1 and TRBV20-1 were among them.

Each TCR beta cDNA library carried unique molecular identifiers. Hundreds of thousands of cDNA molecules came from about 1 to 10 million T cells. One entry per CDR3 protein, called by TCRdb with MiXCR from the PCR reads. There are approximately 770,000 distinct CDR3 sequences in the sample; around 46% occur only once, and 4.9% lies in the top ten. With 2 bases clipped from V and 6 bases from J, the junction kept 4 bases outside the gene matches. CDR1 and CDR2 from the germline V gene are ENHRY and SYGVKD. CDR3 length: 14 amino acids. This clonotype was counted between two and nine times. What it binds is unknown.

This sequence originates from a girl aged 5 to 17 with multiple sclerosis. This chain links TRBV10-3 with TRBJ2-7; 10 positions agree with TRBD1. The source material was blood. The CDR3 region has the DNA TGTGCCATCAGTGAGCTTAGGGACAGGGGCGAGCAGTACTTC. Protein: CAISELRDRGEQYF.